This T cell receptor (beta chain) came from a study of T cell responses to AZD1222 COVID-19 vaccine. The repertoire was sequenced with immunoSEQ multiplex PCR; TCRdb's copy has only in-frame clones and lacks some. The sample includes 110,000 or so clones, around 87% of them seen just once. From germline, CDR1 is SGHTS and CDR2 YDEGEE. The CDR3 loop spans 14 amino acids. V shed 0 bases and J 10 bases; nucleotides not matched to a gene: 7. Findings and limits, study-wide: Two AZD1222 administrations were followed by greater Spike-specific TCR breadth and depth.

A remark on this clone: Antigen unknown.

The chain links TRBV5-8 to TRBJ1-1, with 9 bases that match TRBD1. The clonotype was recovered from an adult who received the AZD1222 COVID-19 vaccine. Sequencing was performed on peripheral blood, taken 28 days after the second AZD1222 dose. The CDR3 here is CASSLDRGRSRAFF. CDR3 in DNA: TGTGCCAGCAGCTTGGACAGGGGGCGATCCAGAGCTTTCTTT.